This T cell receptor beta chain was documented in a study of CD8+ T cells in alopecia areata. The germline CDR1 and CDR2 sequences are SQVTM and ANQGSEA. Trimming shortened V by 0 bases and J by 7 bases, and 6 bases separated the two germline ends. The CDR3 length is 11 residues. Stated treatment: oral pan-JAK inhibitor, 5-10 mg twice daily. Sorted out of PBMCs were CD4+ T cells and CD8+ T cells. Broader study findings: Scalp clonality and expanded CD8+ clones among the top 100 were significantly decreased by tofacitinib. Alphabeta T cells residing in normal skin are also sequenced in scalp samples.

Turning to this clone: Its antigen is unidentified.

Extraction of RNA preceded its reverse transcription into cDNA, which served as the sequencing template. Produced via immunoSEQ multiplex PCR; TCRdb's table is partial and in-frame only. Of 110,000 to 150,000 clones detected, 54% appear once; the ten largest clones hold around a sixth. V is TRBV29-1 and J is TRBJ1-1, with D hard to call. The origin of this receptor is a human donor with alopecia areata. The sample was CD8+ T cells sorted from blood, taken at week 4, from a patient treated with tofacitinib. This chain's CDR3 is CSVEDRVEAFF. The DNA for the CDR3 is TGCAGCGTTGAAGATCGGGTTGAAGCTTTCTTT.